This is a list of T cell receptor beta chains from one sample in a study of T cell responses to AZD1222 COVID-19 vaccine. TCRdb's copy holds only in-frame clones and misses some; the assay was immunoSEQ multiplex PCR. In the table there are more than 60,000 clones, about four fifths of which are singletons. The sample consisted of peripheral blood, taken 28 days after the second AZD1222 dose. The receptors shown here come from an adult who received the AZD1222 COVID-19 vaccine. Each CDR3 is given with its conserved first and last residue. Each record gives: J gene, V gene, clone size, CDR3 length, D gene, CDR3 protein, CDR3 DNA. D genes are given only for firm matches. Clone sizes are given selectively: once, few, many, or a class where the clone is expanded.

>TRBJ1-3|TRBV5-1|-|17|TRBD1
CASSLGAGGSSGNTIYF
TGCGCCAGCAGCTTGGGGGCAGGGGGAAGCTCTGGAAACACCATATATTTT
>TRBJ1-6|TRBV28|-|15|-
CASRRPGPIDSPLHF
TGTGCCAGCAGACGTCCGGGACCAATCGATTCACCCCTCCACTTT
>TRBJ1-1|TRBV9|-|17|TRBD1
CASSDREVRGANTEAFF
TGTGCCAGCAGTGACAGGGAAGTAAGGGGGGCGAACACTGAAGCTTTCTTT
>TRBJ1-6|TRBV3-1/TRBV3-2|few|16|-
CASGARGGFYNSPLHF
TGTGCCAGCGGGGCCAGGGGAGGCTTCTATAATTCACCCCTCCACTTT
>TRBJ1-4|TRBV10-3|-|14|TRBD1
CATTRDRTNEKLFF
TGTGCCACCACCCGGGACAGAACTAATGAAAAACTGTTTTTT
>TRBJ2-3|TRBV9|-|16|-
CASSVDQGVGTDTQYF
TGTGCCAGCAGCGTAGATCAAGGGGTGGGAACAGATACGCAGTATTTT
>TRBJ1-6|TRBV30|-|14|-
CAWRVGSYNSPLHF
TGTGCCTGGAGAGTTGGCTCCTATAATTCACCCCTCCACTTT
>TRBJ2-7|TRBV19|-|12|-
CASSIPPYEQYF
TGTGCCAGTAGTATCCCTCCCTACGAGCAGTACTTC
>TRBJ1-5|TRBV3-1/TRBV3-2|-|17|TRBD1
CASSQDREGATNQPQHF
TGTGCCAGCAGCCAAGATCGTGAGGGGGCGACCAATCAGCCCCAGCATTTT
>TRBJ2-2|TRBV19|-|15|TRBD1
CASSIQGAVTGELFF
TGTGCCAGTAGTATACAGGGGGCTGTCACCGGGGAGCTGTTTTTT
>TRBJ1-6|TRBV19|-|16|-
CASSIAPRSYNSPLHF
TGTGCCAGTAGTATAGCTCCCAGGAGCTATAATTCACCCCTCCACTTT
>TRBJ1-5|TRBV5-1|-|15|-
CASSRDPNSNQPQHF
TGCGCCAGCAGCCGGGACCCGAATAGCAATCAGCCCCAGCATTTT
>TRBJ2-1|TRBV6-5|-|14|-
CASSQEAKYNEQFF
TGTGCCAGCAGTCAGGAGGCTAAGTACAATGAGCAGTTCTTC
>TRBJ2-7|TRBV3-1/TRBV3-2|-|14|-
CASSQGLGVYEQYF
TGTGCCAGCAGCCAAGGTTTAGGGGTATACGAGCAGTACTTC
>TRBJ1-4|TRBV4-3|-|15|TRBD1
CASSPMGTGAEKLFF
TGCGCCAGCAGCCCTATGGGGACAGGGGCTGAAAAACTGTTTTTT
>TRBJ1-1|TRBV12-3/TRBV12-4|-|11|-
CASGGATEAFF
TGTGCCAGTGGGGGGGCTACTGAAGCTTTCTTT
>TRBJ1-1|TRBV7-8|-|13|-
CASRQTGYTEAFF
TGTGCCAGCAGGCAAACGGGTTACACTGAAGCTTTCTTT
>TRBJ2-3|TRBV19|-|16|TRBD2
CASSASGLSYTDTQYF
TGTGCCAGTAGCGCTAGCGGACTTAGTTACACAGATACGCAGTATTTT
>TRBJ1-5|TRBV5-1|-|14|-
CASSLVGGNQPQHF
TGCGCCAGCAGCTTGGTCGGGGGCAATCAGCCCCAGCATTTT
>TRBJ1-5|TRBV30|-|13|-
CAWSKQGGQPQHF
TGTGCCTGGAGTAAACAGGGCGGTCAGCCCCAGCATTTT